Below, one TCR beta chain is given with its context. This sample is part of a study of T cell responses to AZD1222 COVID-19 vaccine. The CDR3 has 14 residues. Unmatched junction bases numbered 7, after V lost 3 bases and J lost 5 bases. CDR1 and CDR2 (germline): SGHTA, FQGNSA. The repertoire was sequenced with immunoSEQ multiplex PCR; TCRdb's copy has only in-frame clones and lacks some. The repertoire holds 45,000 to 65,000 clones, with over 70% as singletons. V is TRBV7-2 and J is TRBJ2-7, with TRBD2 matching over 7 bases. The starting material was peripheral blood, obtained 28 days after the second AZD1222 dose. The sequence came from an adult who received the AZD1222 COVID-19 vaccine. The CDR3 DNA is TGTGCCAGCAGCTTGGTGGGAGGGCCCAACGAGCAGTACTTC. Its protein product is CASSLVGGPNEQYF.